These 29 T cell receptor beta chains share one sample of origin, sequenced in a study of T cells after somatic rescue of genetic block. Clones were read by immunoSEQ multiplex PCR, and TCRdb kept only the in-frame ones, dropping some. Among 80,000 to 90,000 clones listed, 90% were seen once. Sequences were obtained from peripheral blood mononuclear cells (PBMCs). Receptors originate from a young woman.

The rearrangement joins TRBV30 to TRBJ1-1; D remains ambiguous. Per germline, CDR1 GTSNPN and CDR2 SVGIG (reference sequence). The CDR3 consists of 15 residues. V was pared by 0 bases and J by 3 bases, with 14 bases between. CDR3 amino acids: CAWSVPGGLDTEAFF. The CDR3 coding sequence is TGTGCCTGGAGTGTACCGGGAGGGCTGGACACTGAAGCTTTCTTT.

The chain employs TRBV18 and TRBJ2-7, with D tentatively TRBD1 (7 bases). From germline, CDR1 is KGHSH and CDR2 LQKENI. The CDR3 is 14 amino acids. The V gene lost 9 bases and the J gene lost 6 bases, with 21 bases spanning the gap. The CDR3 DNA is TGTGCCAGTTCCCGATCGGAGGGGGCAGGCGAGCAGTACTTC. Encoded protein: CASSRSEGAGEQYF.

The CDR3 DNA sequence: TGCGCCAGCAGCCTCCGAAGGACGGCAGGGCTCTCCTACGAGCAGTACTTC. Translation gives CASSLRRTAGLSYEQYF. V usage is TRBV4-3 and J usage is TRBJ2-7, with D perhaps matching TRBD1 (5 bases). V was pared by 4 bases and J by 0 bases, with 19 bases between. Germline CDR1 reads LGHNA; CDR2 reads YSLEER. The CDR3 totals 17 residues.

The V gene is TRBV5-1, the J gene TRBJ2-5; D perhaps matches TRBD2 (5 bases). The CDR3 consists of 13 residues. Germline V lookup: CDR1 SGHRS, CDR2 YFSETQ. The germline V and J ends were trimmed by 0 bases and 5 bases, with 8 bases remaining between them. The CDR3 coding sequence is TGCGCCAGCAGCTTGGTAGCGCGGGAGACCCAGTACTTC. Amino acid sequence: CASSLVARETQYF.

This chain uses TRBV4-1 with TRBJ1-4, with D possibly being TRBD1 (5 bases). Trimming shortened V by 6 bases and J by 7 bases, and 9 bases separated the two germline ends. Germline CDR1 is MGHRA and CDR2 is YSYEKL. This CDR3 is 12 amino acids long. For the CDR3, the DNA is TGCGCCAGCAGTGCGAGGGGTGAAAAACTGTTTTTT. This encodes CASSARGEKLFF.

Notes on this clone: Within the sample, other DNA sequences also encode this same CDR3. The rearrangement joins TRBV4-3 to TRBJ1-3; D gene uncertain. The CDR3 extends over 15 amino acids. Trimming stripped 3 bases from V and 0 bases from J, with 9 bases between. CDR1 and CDR2 (germline): LGHNA, YSLEER. The CDR3 sequence is CASSQDRISGNTIYF. In nucleotides, the CDR3 is TGCGCCAGCAGCCAGGACCGAATCTCTGGAAACACCATATATTTT.

V is TRBV6-8 and J is TRBJ2-2; a possible D gene is TRBD1 (6 bases). Germline lookup yields CDR1 MNHGY and CDR2 SAAAGT. The V and J ends lost 6 bases and 0 bases respectively, with 8 bases between them. The CDR3 is 14 residues long. DNA for the CDR3: TGTGCCAGCAGACAGGGAACGAACACCGGGGAGCTGTTTTTT. Protein product: CASRQGTNTGELFF.

V usage is TRBV6-5 and J usage is TRBJ2-7; TRBD2 is a possible D gene (5 bases). This CDR3 is 14 amino acids long. Between the trimmed V and J ends, which lost 2 bases and 3 bases, there was a span of 11 bases. The germline V gene encodes CDR1 MNHEY and CDR2 SVGAGI. CDR3 in amino acids: CASSYEGTGYEQYF. The CDR3 DNA reads TGTGCCAGCAGTTACGAGGGTACGGGCTACGAGCAGTACTTC.

V gene TRBV5-6 combines with J gene TRBJ1-3; tentatively, D is TRBD1 (6 bases). CDR1 is SGHDT and CDR2 is YYEEEE in the germline V gene. The CDR3 totals 15 residues. The V gene lost 3 bases and the J gene lost 3 bases, with 13 bases spanning the gap. CDR3 in DNA: TGTGCCAGCAGCTCGTACAGGGTTAGTGGAAACACCATATATTTT. As protein: CASSSYRVSGNTIYF.

The chain is built from TRBV19 and TRBJ2-7; TRBD1 might be the D (6 bases). Trimming took off 4 bases at V and 2 bases at J, with 12 bases between the two ends. The CDR3 consists of 14 residues. The germline CDR1 and CDR2 sequences are LNHDA and SQIVND (reference sequence). CDR3 sequence (DNA): TGTGCCAGTAGTAGACAGACAGGAACCTACGAGCAGTACTTC. The encoded protein is CASSRQTGTYEQYF.

This chain uses TRBV5-1 with TRBJ2-5; 7 nucleotides line up with TRBD1. The CDR3 contains 13 residues. Germline V gene lookup returns CDR1 SGHRS and CDR2 YFSETQ. V trimming: 1 base; J trimming: 4 bases; junction bases outside the gene matches: 1. CDR3 sequence: CASSLYRGETQYF. The CDR3 DNA sequence: TGCGCCAGCAGCTTGTACAGGGGAGAGACCCAGTACTTC. The full variable domain, with the rest looked up from reference TRBV5-1 and TRBJ2-5, is KAGVTQTPRYLIKTRGQQVTLSCSPISGHRSVSWYQQTPGQGLQFLFEYFSETQRNKGNFPGRFSGRQFSNSRSEMNVSTLELGDSALYLCASSLYRGETQYFGPGTRLLVL.

The gene calls are TRBV28 and TRBJ2-3, with D possibly being TRBD2 (6 bases). The CDR3 totals 15 residues. Germline lookup yields CDR1 MDHEN and CDR2 SYDVKM. V was pared by 8 bases and J by 8 bases, with 23 bases between. The CDR3 coding sequence is TGTGCCAGCGGGTCTGCGGGGAAAAAAACGGGTACGCAGTATTTT. It codes for CASGSAGKKTGTQYF.

This chain connects TRBV6-6 to TRBJ1-1; D is undetermined. The CDR3 sequence is 16 residues long. Germline V gives CDR1 MNHNY, CDR2 SVGAGI (reference sequence). The ends were cut back, 7 bases at V and 3 bases at J, with 21 bases in the middle. The chain's CDR3 is CASIPHGVARDTEAFF. CDR3 coding DNA: TGTGCCAGCATCCCCCACGGGGTAGCAAGGGACACTGAAGCTTTCTTT.

This chain links TRBV6-5 with TRBJ2-2; 14 bases fit TRBD2. The CDR3 spans 15 residues. CDR1 is MNHEY and CDR2 is SVGAGI in the germline V gene. Trimming at V came to 5 bases and at J to 4 bases, leaving 0 bases not matched to a gene. DNA of the CDR3: TGTGCCAGCAGTGGACTAGCGGGAGGCACCGGGGAGCTGTTTTTT. Translated, it gives CASSGLAGGTGELFF.

This clone has a single count. The rearrangement uses TRBV28 and TRBJ1-1, with TRBD1 matching 7 bases. This CDR3 region has 15 residues. J was trimmed by 5 bases and V by 3 bases; bases with no gene match: 9. From germline, CDR1 is MDHEN and CDR2 SYDVKM. CDR3 nucleotide sequence: TGTGCCAGCAGTTTGTTTGACAGGGATTGGACTGAAGCTTTCTTT. It translates to CASSLFDRDWTEAFF. Based on the CDR3 plus reference TRBV28 and TRBJ1-1, the full variable domain is DVKVTQSSRYLVKRTGEKVFLECVQDMDHENMFWYRQDPGLGLRLIYFSYDVKMKEKGDIPEGYSVSREKKERFSLILESASTNQTSMYLCASSLFDRDWTEAFFGQGTRLTVV.

This clone was seen a single time. J is TRBJ1-3 and V is TRBV19; 7 bases are a match to TRBD1. This CDR3 contains 16 residues. Germline trimming cut 3 bases from V and 0 bases from J; bases unmatched to any gene: 5. Germline lookup yields CDR1 LNHDA and CDR2 SQIVND (reference sequence). CDR3 sequence reads: CASSIYGTDSGNTIYF. CDR3 in DNA: TGTGCCAGTAGTATCTATGGGACAGACTCTGGAAACACCATATATTTT.

V gene TRBV7-6 combines with J gene TRBJ2-5; D gene ambiguous. CDR1 is SGHVS and CDR2 is FNYEAQ in the germline V gene. V lost 5 bases, J lost 0 bases, and 7 bases lay in between. The CDR3 runs to 13 residues. The CDR3 sequence is CASSARYQETQYF. DNA of the CDR3: TGTGCCAGCAGCGCACGATACCAAGAGACCCAGTACTTC.

This rearrangement joins TRBV5-8 to TRBJ1-1, with D perhaps matching TRBD1 (6 bases). The V end lost 2 bases, the J end lost 1 base, and 12 bases lay between the germline ends. CDR1 SGHTS and CDR2 YDEGEE come from the germline V gene. The CDR3 runs to 15 residues. In DNA form, the CDR3 reads TGTGCCAGCAGCTTATTCAGACAGGAGAACACTGAAGCTTTCTTT. Amino acid sequence: CASSLFRQENTEAFF. The entire variable domain, with the rest obtained from reference TRBV5-8 and TRBJ1-1, is as follows: EAGVTQSPTHLIKTRGQQATLRCSPISGHTSVYWYQQALGLGLQFLLWYDEGEERNRGNFPPRFSGRQFPNYSSELNVNALELEDSALYLCASSLFRQENTEAFFGQGTRLTVV.

The rearrangement uses TRBV4-3 and TRBJ2-3, with 10 bases aligning to TRBD2. This CDR3 has 15 amino acids. CDR1 LGHNA and CDR2 YSLEER come from the germline V gene. V was clipped by 4 bases and J by 1 base; unmatched bases: 2. The DNA of the CDR3 is TGCGCCAGCAGCCCCGGACTAGCGGGCACAGATACGCAGTATTTT. This gives the protein CASSPGLAGTDTQYF.

This CDR3 reads CASSLVGLVSRASTDTQYF. The CDR3 nucleotides read TGTGCCAGCAGCTTAGTCGGGTTGGTCTCCCGAGCTAGCACAGATACGCAGTATTTT. The V call is TRBV13, the J call TRBJ2-3; the D is unclear. The length of the CDR3 is 19 residues. Per the germline V gene, CDR1 is PRHDT and CDR2 is FYEKMQ (reference sequence). The V and J ends lost 1 base and 0 bases respectively, with 20 bases between them.

The rearrangement links TRBV11-3 to TRBJ2-7, with TRBD2 matching over 9 bases. This CDR3 spans 17 amino acids. Germline V gene data show CDR1 as SGHNT and CDR2 as YENEEA. J gave up 3 bases and V 3 bases, and 12 bases lay outside the gene matches. The CDR3 sequence is CASSFYVGREGHYEQYF. CDR3 coding DNA: TGTGCCAGCAGCTTCTACGTAGGGCGGGAGGGCCACTACGAGCAGTACTTC.

The gene calls are TRBV5-8 and TRBJ2-7; 8 nucleotides match TRBD2. Germline CDR1 and CDR2: SGHTS and YDEGEE. The CDR3 extends over 16 amino acids. Germline trimming cut 0 bases from V and 4 bases from J; bases unmatched to any gene: 9. The CDR3 DNA reads TGTGCCAGCAGCTTGGATTGGGGCGGGAGGTGGTACGAGCAGTACTTC. It encodes CASSLDWGGRWYEQYF. Using reference TRBV5-8 and TRBJ2-7 for the parts outside the CDR3, the full variable domain is EAGVTQSPTHLIKTRGQQATLRCSPISGHTSVYWYQQALGLGLQFLLWYDEGEERNRGNFPPRFSGRQFPNYSSELNVNALELEDSALYLCASSLDWGGRWYEQYFGPGTRLTVT.

The V call is TRBV4-1, the J call TRBJ1-2, with no clear D. The ends were cut back, 4 bases at V and 6 bases at J, with 18 bases in the middle. Germline loops: CDR1 MGHRA, CDR2 YSYEKL. The CDR3 contains 15 residues. CDR3 in DNA: TGCGCCAGCAGCCCCCAGTCCAGTCGGCCGGATGGCTACACCTTC. Protein product: CASSPQSSRPDGYTF.

The J gene is TRBJ2-1, the V gene TRBV6-4, with a weak D call TRBD2 (5 bases). The germline CDR1 and CDR2 sequences are MRHNA and SNTAGT. The CDR3 has 14 residues. V was trimmed by 2 bases and J by 6 bases, leaving 11 bases between them. The CDR3 sequence is CASSDEGTSNEQFF. The CDR3 nucleotides read TGTGCCAGCAGTGACGAGGGAACTAGCAATGAGCAGTTCTTC.

This clone was seen a few times. The chain carries TRBV6-5 and TRBJ1-2; D is uncertain. Trimming cost V 5 bases and J 1 base, with 8 bases left between them. Germline V gives CDR1 MNHEY, CDR2 SVGAGI. CDR3 size: 13 residues. The CDR3 loop reads CASSAPDNYGYTF. CDR3 nucleotide sequence: TGTGCCAGCAGTGCCCCAGATAACTATGGCTACACCTTC.

The chain uses TRBV5-1 and TRBJ2-3; a possible D gene is TRBD2 (6 bases). Per germline, CDR1 SGHRS and CDR2 YFSETQ. There are 15 residues in the CDR3. V lost 4 bases and J lost 0, with 12 bases in between. This CDR3 reads CASSAAGRSTDTQYF. CDR3 bases: TGCGCCAGCAGCGCGGCGGGACGGAGCACAGATACGCAGTATTTT. Full variable domain (missing parts from reference TRBV5-1 and TRBJ2-3): KAGVTQTPRYLIKTRGQQVTLSCSPISGHRSVSWYQQTPGQGLQFLFEYFSETQRNKGNFPGRFSGRQFSNSRSEMNVSTLELGDSALYLCASSAAGRSTDTQYFGPGTRLTVL.

This CDR3 reads CASSEVWLANTGELFF. The CDR3 DNA is TGTGCCAGCAGTGAAGTCTGGCTAGCGAACACCGGGGAGCTGTTTTTT. This sequence joins TRBV6-1 and TRBJ2-2, with no clear D. V was pared by 1 base and J by 0 bases, with 9 bases between. CDR3 size: 16 residues. Germline values: CDR1 MNHNS, CDR2 SASEGT.

The gene calls are TRBV6-5 and TRBJ1-2, with a tentative D call TRBD1 (6 bases). This CDR3 comprises 13 residues. V lost 6 bases, J lost 2 bases, and 10 bases lay in between. Per germline, CDR1 MNHEY and CDR2 SVGAGI. The DNA of the CDR3 is TGTGCCAGCAGCCCTACAGGGAACTATGGCTACACCTTC. This gives the protein CASSPTGNYGYTF.

This clone came up once. The rearrangement links TRBV28 to TRBJ2-3; 8 bases are shared with TRBD1. This CDR3 region has 14 residues. J gave up 3 bases and V 11 bases, and 10 bases lay outside the gene matches. Germline loops: CDR1 MDHEN, CDR2 SYDVKM. CDR3 DNA: TGTGCCGGCACAGGGGGTGGGGGAACAGATACGCAGTATTTT. Translating it yields CAGTGGGGTDTQYF.